The 32 T cell receptor beta chains given below trace back to one sample, sequenced in a study of T cell repertoires in cytomegalovirus infection. TCRdb re-analysed the reads in MiXCR, keeping a single row per CDR3 protein. The sample lists under 850,000 distinct CDR3 sequences; about a third were seen once. Material for sequencing was PBMCs. The origin of the receptors is a human donor in good health (CMV status not recorded). Some clones in this sample may be carry-over from other donors' samples.

J is TRBJ2-4 and V is TRBV7-2; D remains unclear. This CDR3 contains 12 residues. V gave up 5 bases and J gave up 7 bases, with 9 bases separating them. Germline-derived CDR1 and CDR2 are SGHTA and FQGNSA. This CDR3 reads CASSHALNIQYF. The CDR3 coding sequence is TGTGCCAGCAGCCATGCTTTGAACATTCAGTACTTC.

This clonotype was seen more than once but under ten times. The chain uses TRBV5-8 and TRBJ2-3; D assignment may be TRBD1 or TRBD2 (5 bases each). The CDR3 has 13 amino acids. V shed 5 bases and J shed 6 bases, with 13 bases lying between them. Germline V CDR1 and CDR2: SGHTS, YDEGEE. The CDR3 protein is CASRLTGGDTQYF. The CDR3 DNA sequence: TGTGCCAGCAGGTTAACAGGCGGGGATACGCAGTATTTT.

The genes are TRBV11-1 and TRBJ2-5; maybe TRBD2 (6 bases). This CDR3 is built from 14 residues. The germline V and J ends were trimmed by 5 bases and 4 bases, with 14 bases remaining between them. Per the germline V gene, CDR1 is SGHAT and CDR2 is FQDESV (reference sequence). CDR3 in DNA: TGTGCCAGCAGCCCCGTTCACGGGGGAGAGACCCAGTACTTC. Translation gives CASSPVHGGETQYF.

Only a few counts were recorded for this clonotype. The chain uses TRBV11-2 and TRBJ2-7; either TRBD1 or TRBD2 may fit D (5 bases each). The CDR3 is 12 residues long. Germline lookup yields CDR1 SGHAT and CDR2 FQNNGV. V was clipped by 1 base and J by 6 bases, with 7 bases between them. The CDR3 nucleotides are TGTGCCAGCAGCTTAGCCGGGGCCGAGCAGTACTTC. It codes for CASSLAGAEQYF.

This clonotype was picked up a small number of times. The chain carries TRBV7-2 and TRBJ1-2; 11 bases fit TRBD1. Germline lookup yields CDR1 SGHTA and CDR2 FQGNSA. The V segment lost 4 bases and the J segment 4 bases; nucleotides outside the gene matches: 14. This CDR3 is 18 amino acids long. The DNA of the CDR3 is TGTGCCAGCAGCTCGGCCGGGACAGGGGGAAGAGGGGGCTATGGCTACACCTTC. Amino acid sequence: CASSSAGTGGRGGYGYTF.

This clonotype has ten or more counts. CDR3 loop: CASNQRSGTFYSYEQYF. The CDR3 DNA sequence: TGTGCCAGCAACCAAAGGTCAGGGACCTTCTATTCCTACGAGCAGTACTTC. This chain connects TRBV6-1 to TRBJ2-7; either TRBD1 or TRBD2 may supply D (5 bases each). Trimming removed 7 bases from V and 1 base from J, with 23 bases in between. The germline gives CDR1 MNHNS, CDR2 SASEGT. This CDR3 has 17 residues.

The rearrangement joins TRBV28 to TRBJ2-1; D gene ambiguous. CDR1 is MDHEN, CDR2 SYDVKM, per germline. CDR3 length: 15 amino acids. V was clipped by 3 bases and J by 0 bases, with 9 bases between them. The CDR3 nucleotides are TGTGCCAGCAGTTTCTCAGAAGTCTCCTACAATGAGCAGTTCTTC. The encoded protein is CASSFSEVSYNEQFF.

The chain carries TRBV2 and TRBJ2-7; D remains unclear. Per the germline V gene, CDR1 is SNHLY and CDR2 is FYNNEI. This CDR3 is 12 amino acids long. Deletions cut 0 bases from V and 4 bases from J, with 4 bases between. The chain's CDR3 is CASSEAGYEQYF. CDR3 bases: TGTGCCAGCAGTGAAGCGGGGTACGAGCAGTACTTC.

J is TRBJ2-7 and V is TRBV28; tentatively, D is TRBD1 or TRBD2 (5 bases each). The CDR3 extends over 20 amino acids. CDR1 is MDHEN, CDR2 SYDVKM, per germline. Trimming stripped 1 base from V and 0 bases from J, with 25 bases between. The CDR3 sequence: CASSLLSTLSGTGISYEQYF. Here the CDR3 DNA reads TGTGCCAGCAGTTTATTATCGACTCTGTCCGGGACGGGGATCTCCTACGAGCAGTACTTC.

This chain uses TRBV24-1 with TRBJ2-2, with 11 bases lining up with TRBD1. The CDR3 is 16 residues long. CDR1 is KGHDR, CDR2 SFDVKD, per germline. J lost 6 bases, V lost 7 bases, and 9 bases had no gene match. The CDR3 spells CATSEPGQGVAGELFF. In DNA form, the CDR3 reads TGTGCCACCAGCGAGCCGGGACAGGGGGTCGCCGGGGAGCTGTTTTTT.

There are a few counts of this clonotype. The rearrangement joins TRBV28 to TRBJ1-5, with TRBD1 matching over 7 bases. This CDR3 region has 15 residues. V was pared by 2 bases and J by 7 bases, with 8 bases of the junction left unmatched. Germline V gives CDR1 MDHEN, CDR2 SYDVKM. This CDR3 reads CASSLRQGVSQPQHF. The CDR3 coding sequence is TGTGCCAGCAGTTTAAGGCAGGGGGTTTCCCAGCCCCAGCATTTT.

On this clonotype: In this CDR3 the conserved last residue, phenylalanine or tryptophan, is missing, so a read error is likely. The chain has TRBV6-1 and TRBJ2-7; tentative D call: TRBD2 (6 bases). Per the germline V gene, CDR1 is MNHNS and CDR2 is SASEGT. Trimming cost V 5 bases and J 2 bases, with 16 bases left between them. This CDR3 has 15 residues. This CDR3 is CASSYLSSDTYEQYL. Here the CDR3 DNA reads TGTGCCAGCAGTTACCTCTCTAGCGATACCTACGAGCAGTACTTA.

This clonotype has at least ten counts. J is TRBJ2-1 and V is TRBV7-8; 8 nucleotides agree with TRBD2. Germline lookup yields CDR1 SGHVS and CDR2 FQNEAQ. CDR3 size: 16 residues. V dropped 4 bases and J dropped 7; count of bases not matched to a gene: 12. The CDR3 spells CASSSTEGLVRNEQFF. In nucleotides, the CDR3 is TGTGCCAGCAGCTCCACCGAGGGACTAGTGCGAAATGAGCAGTTCTTC.

This clonotype was observed a few times. V usage is TRBV20-1 and J usage is TRBJ1-1; D gene unclear. The germline V gene has CDR1 DFQATT and CDR2 SNEGSKA (reference sequence). This CDR3 comprises 13 residues. For the CDR3, the DNA is TGCGGTCTCTGCGGGCCCATGAACACTGAAGCTTTCTTT. This gives the protein CGLCGPMNTEAFF.

The V call is TRBV28, the J call TRBJ2-1; D not certain. Germline V CDR1 and CDR2: MDHEN, SYDVKM. There are 14 residues in the CDR3. With 10 bases removed from V and 0 bases from J, the gap between germline ends came to 13 bases. CDR3 in amino acids: CATLSPSSYNEQFF. The DNA for the CDR3 is TGTGCCACCCTGTCCCCGAGCTCCTACAATGAGCAGTTCTTC.

This clonotype was seen only a few times. This rearrangement joins TRBV4-3 to TRBJ1-1, with TRBD1 matching 11 bases. V lost 1 base and J lost 7; bases outside the gene matches: 8. Per the germline V gene, CDR1 is LGHNA and CDR2 is YSLEER. This CDR3 comprises 16 residues. For the CDR3, the DNA is TGCGCCAGCAGCCAAGGCTCACCGGGACAGGGGGATGAAGCTTTCTTT. Its translation is CASSQGSPGQGDEAFF.

This clonotype showed up many times. The chain recombines TRBV7-2 with TRBJ2-5; 13 bases are a match to TRBD2. CDR1 is SGHTA and CDR2 is FQGNSA in the germline V gene. The CDR3 is 16 residues long. The ends lost 6 bases at V and 3 bases at J; junction bases unmatched: 7. The CDR3 protein is CASRGKGLAGKETQYF. CDR3 sequence (DNA): TGTGCCAGCAGGGGGAAGGGACTAGCGGGGAAAGAGACCCAGTACTTC.

This clonotype has a handful of counts. This chain's CDR3 is CAISDRAHGNTIYF. CDR3 sequence (DNA): TGTGCCATCAGCGACAGGGCCCATGGAAACACCATATATTTT. The gene calls are TRBV10-3 and TRBJ1-3; 7 bases fit TRBD1. This CDR3 is built from 14 residues. The V gene end was trimmed by 6 bases and the J gene end by 3 bases; junction bases not matched to a gene: 5. Germline loops: CDR1 ENHRY, CDR2 SYGVKD.

This sequence joins TRBV28 and TRBJ1-6; the D gene is possibly TRBD1 (5 bases). Looked up from germline, CDR1 is MDHEN and CDR2 is SYDVKM. This CDR3 has 16 amino acids. The V and J ends lost 7 bases and 0 bases respectively, with 13 bases between them. The CDR3 coding sequence is TGTGCCAGCATTTCTGAGGGGAGCTCCTATAATTCACCCCTCCACTTT. This gives the protein CASISEGSSYNSPLHF.

This clonotype came up a few times. The chain recombines TRBV10-3 with TRBJ2-3, with 8 nucleotides matching TRBD2. CDR3 length: 12 residues. Germline CDR1 is ENHRY and CDR2 is SYGVKD. The J segment lost 5 bases and the V segment lost 6 bases, leaving 1 base of the junction unmatched. The CDR3 here is CAIRTSGDTQYF. CDR3 coding DNA: TGTGCCATCAGAACTAGCGGAGATACGCAGTATTTT.

This clonotype was observed many times. This chain joins TRBV7-2 and TRBJ1-1, with D possibly matching TRBD1 (5 bases). V was pared by 3 bases and J by 10 bases, with 18 bases between. CDR1 SGHTA and CDR2 FQGNSA come from the germline V gene. The CDR3 runs to 14 residues. CDR3 nucleotides: TGTGCCAGCAGCTTGCGGACGGTCCGGAGGGGAGCTTTCTTT. Translating gives CASSLRTVRRGAFF.

In regard to this clonotype: A clone one base away is much larger, so this may be a read error. The chain recombines TRBV7-4 with TRBJ1-4, with 10 bases that match TRBD1. Unmatched junction bases numbered 2, after V lost 1 base and J lost 6 bases. Germline CDR1 and CDR2: SGHVT and SQSDAQ. The CDR3 runs to 15 residues. In DNA, the CDR3 is TGTGCCAGCAGCTTAGGACAGGGGGCTGATGAAAAACTGTTTTTT. Translating gives CASSLGQGADEKLFF. Drawing the rest from reference TRBV7-4 and TRBJ1-4, the complete variable domain is GAGVSQSPRYKVAKRGRDVALRCDSISGHVTLYWYRQTLGQGSEVLTYSQSDAQRDKSGRPSGRFSAERPERSVSTLKIQRTEQGDSAVYLCASSLGQGADEKLFFGSGTQLSVL.

This clonotype came up a few times. This sequence joins TRBV7-9 and TRBJ2-3; D is unresolved. The CDR3 contains 15 residues. Germline V CDR1 and CDR2: SEHNR, FQNEAQ (reference sequence). With 5 bases removed from V and 2 bases from J, the gap between germline ends came to 14 bases. The CDR3 loop reads CASSPRGVPTDTQYF. The CDR3 DNA reads as TGTGCCAGCAGCCCCCGTGGCGTTCCCACAGATACGCAGTATTTT.

This clonotype occurred a few times. This chain uses TRBV28 with TRBJ1-1; possible D gene TRBD1, 6 bases. CDR3 length: 15 amino acids. Germline V gives CDR1 MDHEN, CDR2 SYDVKM. The V end lost 5 bases, the J end lost 1 base, and 14 bases lay between the germline ends. The CDR3 DNA reads TGTGCCAGCAGTCAGGAGGGGGGCTGGAACACTGAAGCTTTCTTT. It specifies CASSQEGGWNTEAFF.

This chain links TRBV5-1 with TRBJ2-5, with D possibly called TRBD1 or TRBD2 (5 bases each). Trimming cost V 1 base and J 0 bases, with 10 bases left between them. The CDR3 consists of 15 residues. The germline V gene encodes CDR1 SGHRS and CDR2 YFSETQ. CDR3 in DNA: TGCGCCAGCAGCTTGTGGAGGACACACCAAGAGACCCAGTACTTC. It translates to CASSLWRTHQETQYF.

Concerning this clonotype: A junction end diverges from the germline sequence, so it may reflect a read error. The chain carries TRBV7-6 and TRBJ2-2; D is possibly TRBD1 or TRBD2 (5 bases each). The germline V gene has CDR1 SGHVS and CDR2 FNYEAQ. This CDR3 comprises 13 residues. CDR3 residues: CASSRDDTGELFF. The CDR3 region has the DNA TGTGCTAGCAGCAGGGACGACACCGGGGAGCTGTTTTTT.

The chain employs TRBV20-1 and TRBJ2-1, with 7 bases lining up with TRBD2. CDR3 length equals 15 residues. The germline V gene encodes CDR1 DFQATT and CDR2 SNEGSKA (reference sequence). V dropped 1 base and J dropped 5; count of bases not matched to a gene: 8. The CDR3 spells CSARVGGLSNNEQFF. CDR3 in DNA: TGCAGTGCTAGAGTGGGGGGACTATCCAACAATGAGCAGTTCTTC.

This clonotype showed up just a few times. J is TRBJ2-1 and V is TRBV6-1, with TRBD2 matching over 10 bases. This CDR3 region has 17 residues. Unmatched junction bases numbered 11, after V lost 3 bases and J lost 6 bases. The germline V gene has CDR1 MNHNS and CDR2 SASEGT. Here the CDR3 DNA reads TGTGCCAGCAGTGACCCGTGGGGAAGCGGGAGGGGCAATGAGCAGTTCTTC. It translates to CASSDPWGSGRGNEQFF.

Details on this clonotype: One junction end does not reproduce the germline sequence, and a read error may be involved. The J gene is TRBJ2-1, the V gene TRBV5-1, with TRBD2 identical over 7 bases. CDR1 is SGHRS, CDR2 YFSETQ, per germline. The CDR3 is 15 amino acids. The CDR3 coding sequence is TGTGCCAGCAGCTTGGCCCCCGCGGGAGATCAGGAGCAGTTCTTC. Protein: CASSLAPAGDQEQFF.

This clonotype occurred a few times. This rearrangement joins TRBV7-9 to TRBJ2-5; TRBD1 matches 10 bases. Germline V lookup: CDR1 SEHNR, CDR2 FQNEAQ (reference sequence). The CDR3 extends over 16 amino acids. The V and J ends lost 5 bases and 5 bases, in that order; junction bases with no gene match: 11. CDR3 DNA sequence: TGTGCCAGCAGCGCGCCCGGGACAGGGGTTTGGGAGACCCAGTACTTC. Protein product: CASSAPGTGVWETQYF.

The genes are TRBV20-1 and TRBJ1-6, with no clear D. V lost 2 bases, J lost 7 bases, and 12 bases lay in between. Germline V gene lookup returns CDR1 DFQATT and CDR2 SNEGSKA (reference sequence). The CDR3 runs to 14 residues. The CDR3 DNA sequence: TGCAGTGCTAGATCGGGGAAAACGAATTCACCCCTCCACTTT. Protein: CSARSGKTNSPLHF.

The CDR3 loop reads CSARSRGQGLVSIYF. In nucleotides, the CDR3 is TGCAGTGCTAGGAGCCGCGGACAGGGCTTGGTGTCCATATATTTT. The chain couples TRBV20-1 to TRBJ1-3; 8 bases are a match to TRBD1. Germline V CDR1 and CDR2: DFQATT, SNEGSKA (reference sequence). V gave up 3 bases and J gave up 11 bases; unmatched junction bases: 15. The CDR3 spans 15 residues.